This section outlines one T cell receptor beta chain sequence together with its context. This record comes from a study of OX40 agonist ivuxolimab in advanced cancers. Germline loops: CDR1 SGHRS, CDR2 YFSETQ. J gave up 3 bases and V 5 bases, and 4 bases lay outside the gene matches. CDR3 length equals 14 residues. Only in-frame clones appear in the TCRdb table, and some are missing; sequencing was by immunoSEQ multiplex PCR. The sample consists of tens of thousands of clones, around 85% of them appearing once. J is TRBJ1-2 and V is TRBV5-1, with 10 bases identical to TRBD1. The sample consisted of CD4+ or CD8+ T cells sorted from blood, taken in a trial of the OX40 agonist ivuxolimab. The TCR comes from an adult with an advanced solid tumor such as melanoma, head and neck, liver or kidney cancer. In DNA form, the CDR3 reads TGCGCCAGCAGACCCGGGACAGGGGACTATGGCTACACCTTC. Translated: CASRPGTGDYGYTF.